Listed here are 24 T cell receptor beta chains from one sample, sequenced in a study of CXCR3-negative and CXCR3-positive naive CD8 T cells. All TRB cDNA libraries came from 5' RACE performed with UMI labels. TCRdb reprocessed the 5' RACE reads; each CDR3 protein has one entry and no DNA is given. This sample lists roughly 90,000 distinct CDR3 sequences; its ten largest clones have roughly 1.8%. The sample consisted of naive CXCR3- CD8+ T cells from blood. Subset indicated: CD45RO-CCR7+CD27+CD95- naive CD8+ T cells lacking CXCR3 (TNR3-). The receptor set was obtained from a human donor in good health. Some clones in this sample may be carry-over from other donors' samples.

The V gene is TRBV28, the J gene TRBJ1-5. The CDR3 loop spans 15 amino acids. From germline, CDR1 is MDHEN and CDR2 SYDVKM. The CDR3 sequence: CASSLTGYSNQPQHF.

This rearrangement joins TRBV4-1 to TRBJ2-7; TCRdb's assignment of TRBD2 cannot be checked, as there is no DNA. The CDR3 runs to 13 residues. Germline V CDR1 and CDR2: MGHRA, YSYEKL. The CDR3 here is CASSQVGGGEQYF.

The CDR3 is CASSFLAGGAAKNIQYF. V is TRBV6-6 and J is TRBJ2-4; with no DNA, the TCRdb D assignment of TRBD1 cannot be verified. The CDR3 extends over 17 amino acids. The germline V gene has CDR1 MNHNY and CDR2 SVGAGI (reference sequence).

The V and J genes are TRBV28 and TRBJ2-3. This CDR3 comprises 14 residues. Germline CDR1 MDHEN, CDR2 SYDVKM. CDR3 region: CASSVSDRTDTQYF.

The chain uses TRBV7-9 and TRBJ2-7; absent DNA, TCRdb's TRBD1 call cannot be checked. The germline gives CDR1 SEHNR, CDR2 FQNEAQ (reference sequence). CDR3 length: 13 residues. CDR3: CASSYRPGNEQYF. The full variable domain, its missing parts supplied by reference TRBV7-9 and TRBJ2-7, is DTGVSQNPRHKITKRGQNVTFRCDPISEHNRLYWYRQTLGQGPEFLTYFQNEAQLEKSRLLSDRFSAERPKGSFSTLEIQRTEQGDSAMYLCASSYRPGNEQYFGPGTRLTVT.

J is TRBJ2-1 and V is TRBV12-3 or TRBV12-4. This CDR3 has 11 amino acids. The CDR3 loop reads CASSFQYEQFF.

The rearrangement joins TRBV9 to TRBJ1-3; TCRdb's D call of TRBD1 is untestable without DNA. CDR1 and CDR2 from the germline V gene are SGDLS and YYNGEE. This CDR3 is 15 amino acids long. CDR3 sequence reads: CASSSSGTGANTIYF.

The chain combines TRBV7-2 with TRBJ1-6; TCRdb lists TRBD1, though no DNA is available to test this call. The V gene's germline CDR1 is SGHTA and CDR2 FQGNSA. The CDR3 covers 15 residues. The CDR3: CASSSGTGLGSPLHF. Variable domain in full (rest from reference TRBV7-2 and TRBJ1-6): GAGVSQSPSNKVTEKGKDVELRCDPISGHTALYWYRQSLGQGLEFLIYFQGNSAPDKSGLPSDRFSAERTGGSVSTLTIQRTQQEDSAVYLCASSSGTGLGSPLHFGNGTRLTVT.

V is TRBV6-5 and J is TRBJ1-5. The CDR3 totals 13 residues. Per germline, CDR1 MNHEY and CDR2 SVGAGI. The CDR3 region is CASSYAGDQPQHF.

The rearrangement links TRBV12-3 or TRBV12-4 to TRBJ2-3; with no DNA, the TCRdb D assignment of TRBD1 cannot be verified. This CDR3 region has 15 residues. The CDR3 sequence is CASRSTGQGTDTQYF.

V and J are TRBV5-1 and TRBJ2-1. The CDR3 contains 16 residues. The V gene's germline CDR1 is SGHRS and CDR2 YFSETQ. CDR3 residues: CASSMGSGNAYNEQFF.

The CDR3 sequence: CSVEGGSFNEQFF. V and J are TRBV29-1 and TRBJ2-1; as DNA is missing, the TRBD2 call by TCRdb cannot be tested. The CDR3 runs to 13 residues. In germline, CDR1 is SQVTM, CDR2 ANQGSEA.

The chain uses TRBV18 and TRBJ2-1. This CDR3 comprises 15 residues. Germline V CDR1 and CDR2: KGHSH, LQKENI. The CDR3 loop is CASSPRREIDNEQFF.

This chain connects TRBV20-1 to TRBJ2-7; TCRdb reports TRBD1, a call that lacks DNA to check it against. This CDR3 has 16 amino acids. CDR1 DFQATT and CDR2 SNEGSKA come from the germline V gene (reference sequence). CDR3 sequence: CSASLYGMYTAYEQYF.

The chain recombines TRBV20-1 with TRBJ2-7; TCRdb calls TRBD1, which cannot be checked without DNA. The CDR3 is 15 residues long. Germline V gene lookup returns CDR1 DFQATT and CDR2 SNEGSKA (reference sequence). This CDR3 is CGASLRQTLSYEQYF.

This chain connects TRBV10-2 to TRBJ1-3; the TCRdb call, TRBD1, lacks DNA for checking. The CDR3 is 13 residues long. The germline CDR1 and CDR2 sequences are WSHSY and SAAADI. CDR3 sequence: CATWDRVRNTIYF.

V and J are TRBV7-7 and TRBJ1-1. The V gene's germline CDR1 is SSHAT and CDR2 FNYEAQ (reference sequence). The CDR3 totals 13 residues. CDR3 residues: CASSLEPDTEAFF.

The chain combines TRBV15 with TRBJ2-1; the TRBD1 assignment by TCRdb is unverifiable without DNA. Per germline, CDR1 LNHNV and CDR2 YYDKDF (reference sequence). The CDR3 is 15 residues long. Here the CDR3 reads CATSPPRTGNNEQFF.

CDR3 sequence reads: CASSPTPPPEQYF. This chain links TRBV6-6 with TRBJ2-7; no DNA is available, so the TRBD1 call from TCRdb remains unchecked. There are 13 residues in the CDR3. Germline V CDR1 and CDR2: MNHNY, SVGAGI (reference sequence).

The chain joins TRBV7-6 to TRBJ2-5. The germline gives CDR1 SGHVS, CDR2 FNYEAQ. The CDR3 runs 14 residues. This CDR3 is CASSLELHQETQYF.

The chain couples TRBV28 to TRBJ2-3; TCRdb designates TRBD1, a call that cannot be tested without DNA. This CDR3 spans 15 amino acids. Germline V gene lookup returns CDR1 MDHEN and CDR2 SYDVKM. CDR3: CASRGYRRSTDTQYF.

The genes are TRBV5-6 and TRBJ2-1; the D call of TRBD2 rests on TCRdb alone, since no DNA is present to check it. The CDR3 has 18 residues. Germline V gene lookup returns CDR1 SGHDT and CDR2 YYEEEE. The CDR3 loop reads CASSFLTTSGGASNEQFF.

This chain links TRBV12-3 or TRBV12-4 with TRBJ2-3. There are 14 residues in the CDR3. CDR3 sequence reads: CASSEAGSTDTQYF.

The chain combines TRBV11-2 with TRBJ2-1; TCRdb reports TRBD1, a call that lacks DNA to check it against. The CDR3 runs to 13 residues. Germline V gives CDR1 SGHAT, CDR2 FQNNGV. The CDR3 reads CASTPVSYNEQFF.